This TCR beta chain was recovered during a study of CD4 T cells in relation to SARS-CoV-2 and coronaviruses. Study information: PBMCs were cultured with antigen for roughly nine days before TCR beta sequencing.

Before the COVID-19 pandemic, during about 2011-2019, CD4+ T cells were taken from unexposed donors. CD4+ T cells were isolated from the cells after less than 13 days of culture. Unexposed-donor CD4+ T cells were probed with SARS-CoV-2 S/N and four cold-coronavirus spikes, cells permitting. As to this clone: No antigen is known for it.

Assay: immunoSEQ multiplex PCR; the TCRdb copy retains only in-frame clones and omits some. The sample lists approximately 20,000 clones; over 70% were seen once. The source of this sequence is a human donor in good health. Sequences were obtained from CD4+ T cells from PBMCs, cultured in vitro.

The CDR3 coding sequence is TGCGCCAGCAGCTTGGAAACCCTTTCGAACACCGGGGAGCTGTTTTTT. It codes for CASSLETLSNTGELFF. This sequence joins TRBV5-1 and TRBJ2-2, with no clear D. The CDR3 loop spans 16 amino acids. CDR1 and CDR2 from the germline V gene are SGHRS and YFSETQ. V was trimmed by 0 bases and J by 0 bases, leaving 9 bases between them. Supplemented by reference TRBV5-1 and TRBJ2-2, the full variable domain reads KAGVTQTPRYLIKTRGQQVTLSCSPISGHRSVSWYQQTPGQGLQFLFEYFSETQRNKGNFPGRFSGRQFSNSRSEMNVSTLELGDSALYLCASSLETLSNTGELFFGEGSRLTVL.